The source of this TCR beta chain is a study of identical twins. Study-level findings and limits: Conclusions were based on cross-sectional statistical analysis, without following the same donors.

This CDR3 spans 14 amino acids. The V end lost 6 bases, the J end lost 1 base, and 15 bases lay between the germline ends. In germline, CDR1 is SQVTM, CDR2 ANQGSEA. All donors were healthy Caucasians. TCRdb re-called the 5' RACE reads with MiXCR, one entry per CDR3 protein. Of under 800,000 distinct CDR3 sequences in the sample, around 21% were seen once. Concerning this clonotype itself: Its antigen is currently unknown.

These data also featured in a second study, about T cells expressing NK-cell markers.

The chain links TRBV29-1 to TRBJ1-1; unclear D gene. Sequences were obtained from PBMCs. The clonotype comes from a woman younger than 30 in good health. The CDR3 DNA reads TGCAGCGTAGGGAATAGTGACGGGAACACTGAAGCTTTCTTT. Protein product: CSVGNSDGNTEAFF. The variable domain in full, completed from reference TRBV29-1 and TRBJ1-1, reads SAVISQKPSRDICQRGTSLTIQCQVDSQVTMMFWYRQQPGQSLTLIATANQGSEATYESGFVIDKFPISRPNLTFSTLTVSNMSPEDSSIYLCSVGNSDGNTEAFFGQGTRLTVV.